This TCR beta chain was profiled in a study of cytomegalovirus exposure and HLA in healthy donors. For the study at large: Early on, a data release was issued that held some 85 million unique TCRs from HLA-typed donors.

CDR1 is SGHRS, CDR2 YFSETQ, per germline. Deletions cut 5 bases from V and 1 base from J, with 24 bases between. This CDR3 is built from 18 residues. The PCR had 60 Vbeta and 13 Jbeta primers. Produced via immunoSEQ multiplex PCR; TCRdb's table is partial and in-frame only. The data show some 190,000 clones, with around three quarters seen just once and less than 2% held by the top ten. The sample taken for sequencing was PBMCs. The J gene is TRBJ1-1, the V gene TRBV5-1; tentative D call: TRBD1 (6 bases). This receptor was taken from a woman in her thirties in good health and CMV-seronegative. For the CDR3, the DNA is TGCGCCAGCAGTTCGGGAGGCGGGGGCCGGGGGCCGAACACTGAAGCTTTCTTT. Translation: CASSSGGGGRGPNTEAFF. The full variable domain, its missing parts supplied by reference TRBV5-1 and TRBJ1-1, is KAGVTQTPRYLIKTRGQQVTLSCSPISGHRSVSWYQQTPGQGLQFLFEYFSETQRNKGNFPGRFSGRQFSNSRSEMNVSTLELGDSALYLCASSSGGGGRGPNTEAFFGQGTRLTVV.